Following are 6 T cell receptor beta chains from one sample sequenced in a study of T cells in Graves' hyperthyroidism and ophthalmopathy. Regions amplified from RNA transcripts were the TCR beta CDR3 regions. A set of HTBI primers served as the primers for a first-round RT-PCR of the TCR CDR3. One entry per CDR3 protein results from TCRdb running MiXCR on the multiplex PCR reads. The sample lists some 420,000 distinct CDR3 sequences, about 13% occurring once. Sequencing used blood. These receptors all stem from a woman aged 18-30 years with Graves' hyperthyroidism.

This clonotype was observed many times. V gene TRBV11-2 combines with J gene TRBJ2-3, with 9 bases that match TRBD2. The CDR3 consists of 16 residues. Germline lookup yields CDR1 SGHAT and CDR2 FQNNGV. The V gene end was trimmed by 5 bases and the J gene end by 3 bases; junction bases not matched to a gene: 9. The DNA of the CDR3 is TGTGCCAGCAGCGGTCGGACTAGCGTCAAGACAGATACGCAGTATTTT. Amino acid sequence: CASSGRTSVKTDTQYF.

This clonotype was counted a few times. The chain employs TRBV20-1 and TRBJ2-5; TRBD1 aligns across 8 bases. Germline values: CDR1 DFQATT, CDR2 SNEGSKA (reference sequence). With 0 bases clipped from V and 7 bases from J, the junction kept 10 bases outside the gene matches. The CDR3 length is 15 residues. The CDR3 nucleotides are TGCAGTGCTAGAGATGGCCAGGGGGCCGGAGGGACCCAGTACTTC. Its protein product is CSARDGQGAGGTQYF.

Ten or more counts support this clonotype. The V and J genes are TRBV30 and TRBJ2-1, with 11 bases that match TRBD2. This CDR3 has 14 amino acids. The trim removed 0 bases at V and 9 bases at J, leaving 4 bases unmatched. Looked up from germline, CDR1 is GTSNPN and CDR2 is SVGIG (reference sequence). CDR3 loop: CAWSVLAGGSEQFF. The CDR3 bases are TGTGCCTGGAGTGTTCTAGCGGGAGGCAGTGAGCAGTTCTTC.

This clonotype was seen at least ten times. The chain couples TRBV11-2 to TRBJ2-3, with TRBD1 matching 8 bases. This CDR3 spans 16 amino acids. V shed 2 bases and J 4 bases; nucleotides not matched to a gene: 8. Germline V gene data show CDR1 as SGHAT and CDR2 as FQNNGV. In nucleotides, the CDR3 is TGTGCCAGCAGCTTAAGAGACGGACAGGGCCCAGATACGCAGTATTTT. Translated: CASSLRDGQGPDTQYF.

On this clonotype: A much larger clone lies one base from this, so it may be a read error. The V call is TRBV6-1, the J call TRBJ1-1, with TRBD1 identical over 7 bases. The CDR3 contains 16 residues. The ends lost 0 bases at V and 5 bases at J; junction bases unmatched: 9. Germline assignment: CDR1 MNHNS and CDR2 SASEGT. CDR3 residues: CASSEATVPGGTEAFF. CDR3 DNA sequence: TGTGCCAGCAGTGAAGCAACAGTCCCAGGGGGGACTGAAGCTTTCTTT.

This chain uses TRBV5-1 with TRBJ2-7, with TRBD1 matching 7 bases. Germline lookup yields CDR1 SGHRS and CDR2 YFSETQ. Trimming took 2 bases from V and 3 from J; bases not matched to a gene: 29. This CDR3 has 22 amino acids. DNA of the CDR3: TGCGCCAGCAGCTTTTCGGTCGGGGTACAGGGGCGAACACGGACGGCCGGCTACGAGCAGTACTTC. It specifies CASSFSVGVQGRTRTAGYEQYF. The whole variable domain, filled in from reference TRBV5-1 and TRBJ2-7, reads KAGVTQTPRYLIKTRGQQVTLSCSPISGHRSVSWYQQTPGQGLQFLFEYFSETQRNKGNFPGRFSGRQFSNSRSEMNVSTLELGDSALYLCASSFSVGVQGRTRTAGYEQYFGPGTRLTVT.